This is a list of T cell receptor beta chains from one sample in a study of Ad26.COV2.S vaccination and SARS-CoV-2 variants. Using immunoSEQ multiplex PCR, the repertoire was profiled, and TCRdb retains in-frame clones only, with some absent. Found here are about 400,000 clones, about 85% of them singletons; the top ten hold 3.5%. This specimen was peripheral blood, taken in a trial of Ad26.COV2.S vaccine versus placebo. All receptors come from a person aged 18 to 59 who received the Ad26.COV2.S COVID-19 vaccine or a placebo. The CDR3 runs from the conserved cysteine through the conserved F or W. Each record gives: CDR3 protein, CDR3 DNA, V gene, clone size, D gene, J gene. The D gene is left open where the match is weak. Size is omitted from some rows. Given values are once, few, many or a class for expanded clones.

CDR3 protein: CASSLTLSLGYTF
CDR3 DNA: TGCGCCAGCAGCTTGACCCTTTCTTTGGGCTACACCTTC
V gene: TRBV5-1
clone size: -
D gene: -
J gene: TRBJ1-2

CDR3 protein: CASSVGARNTEAFF
CDR3 DNA: TGTGCCAGCAGTGTAGGGGCTAGGAACACTGAAGCTTTCTTT
V gene: TRBV2
clone size: -
D gene: -
J gene: TRBJ1-1

CDR3 protein: CASSISWGLNTEAFF
CDR3 DNA: TGTGCCAGTAGTATTTCGTGGGGACTGAACACTGAAGCTTTCTTT
V gene: TRBV19
clone size: -
D gene: -
J gene: TRBJ1-1

CDR3 protein: CASSDNRGVSGANVLTF
CDR3 DNA: TGTGCCAGCAGTGACAACCGGGGGGTCTCTGGGGCCAACGTCCTGACTTTC
V gene: TRBV6-1
clone size: -
D gene: TRBD2
J gene: TRBJ2-6

CDR3 protein: CASSLGNRGYNEQFF
CDR3 DNA: TGTGCCAGCAGCCTAGGGAATCGGGGTTACAATGAGCAGTTCTTC
V gene: TRBV11-2
clone size: -
D gene: -
J gene: TRBJ2-1

CDR3 protein: CASSKNRDSPFTGELFF
CDR3 DNA: TGTGCCAGCAGTAAGAACCGGGACTCTCCTTTCACCGGGGAGCTGTTTTTT
V gene: TRBV6-2/TRBV6-3
clone size: -
D gene: -
J gene: TRBJ2-2

CDR3 protein: CASSSPRPMNTEAFF
CDR3 DNA: TGTGCCAGTAGTTCCCCCAGACCCATGAACACTGAAGCTTTCTTT
V gene: TRBV19
clone size: -
D gene: -
J gene: TRBJ1-1

CDR3 protein: CASSELGTGVQETQYF
CDR3 DNA: TGTGCCAGCAGTGAATTAGGGACAGGGGTGCAAGAGACCCAGTACTTC
V gene: TRBV25-1
clone size: once
D gene: TRBD1
J gene: TRBJ2-5

CDR3 protein: CASSPLTGDNTEAFF
CDR3 DNA: TGCGCCAGCAGCCCCCTAACGGGTGATAACACTGAAGCTTTCTTT
V gene: TRBV5-1
clone size: -
D gene: -
J gene: TRBJ1-1

CDR3 protein: CASNGRRNEKLFF
CDR3 DNA: TGTGCCAGTAATGGAAGGCGTAATGAAAAACTGTTTTTT
V gene: TRBV19
clone size: -
D gene: -
J gene: TRBJ1-4

CDR3 protein: CASSDQILQGFYTEAFF
CDR3 DNA: TGTGCCAGCAGTGATCAAATTCTACAGGGTTTTTACACTGAAGCTTTCTTT
V gene: TRBV6-1
clone size: -
D gene: -
J gene: TRBJ1-1

CDR3 protein: CASSYPRTVTAYEQYF
CDR3 DNA: TGTGCCAGCAGTTACCCCCGAACGGTGACAGCCTACGAGCAGTACTTC
V gene: TRBV6-2/TRBV6-3
clone size: once
D gene: -
J gene: TRBJ2-7

CDR3 protein: CASSVAELPAYGYTF
CDR3 DNA: TGTGCCAGCAGCGTAGCGGAACTCCCTGCCTATGGCTACACCTTC
V gene: TRBV9
clone size: -
D gene: -
J gene: TRBJ1-2

CDR3 protein: CASSDGHPYEQYF
CDR3 DNA: TGTGCCAGCAGCGACGGCCATCCCTACGAGCAGTACTTC
V gene: TRBV7-9
clone size: -
D gene: -
J gene: TRBJ2-7

CDR3 protein: CASSGQGRYGYTF
CDR3 DNA: TGTGCCAGCAGTGGACAGGGGAGGTATGGCTACACCTTC
V gene: TRBV2
clone size: -
D gene: TRBD1
J gene: TRBJ1-2

CDR3 protein: CASSVNSLAGGLQFF
CDR3 DNA: TGTGCCAGCAGCGTAAATTCTCTAGCGGGGGGCCTGCAGTTCTTC
V gene: TRBV9
clone size: -
D gene: TRBD2
J gene: TRBJ2-1

CDR3 protein: CASSQGQGEETQYF
CDR3 DNA: TGCGCCAGCAGCCAGGGACAGGGGGAAGAGACCCAGTACTTC
V gene: TRBV4-1
clone size: -
D gene: TRBD1
J gene: TRBJ2-5

CDR3 protein: CASSPPAGNTEAFF
CDR3 DNA: TGTGCCAGCTCACCACCCGCGGGGAACACTGAAGCTTTCTTT
V gene: TRBV18
clone size: -
D gene: -
J gene: TRBJ1-1

CDR3 protein: CASRPQGANEKLFF
CDR3 DNA: TGTGCCAGTAGGCCACAGGGTGCAAATGAAAAACTGTTTTTT
V gene: TRBV19
clone size: -
D gene: -
J gene: TRBJ1-4

CDR3 protein: CASSLRTGDQPQHF
CDR3 DNA: TGTGCCAGCAGTTTGAGGACAGGGGATCAGCCCCAGCATTTT
V gene: TRBV7-2
clone size: -
D gene: TRBD1
J gene: TRBJ1-5

CDR3 protein: CSASGPGPAGVTDTQYF
CDR3 DNA: TGCAGTGCTAGTGGCCCAGGGCCAGCGGGGGTCACAGATACGCAGTATTTT
V gene: TRBV20-1
clone size: -
D gene: TRBD2
J gene: TRBJ2-3

CDR3 protein: CASSPYVFKETQYF
CDR3 DNA: TGTGCCAGCAGCCCCTATGTCTTCAAAGAGACCCAGTACTTC
V gene: TRBV3-1/TRBV3-2
clone size: -
D gene: -
J gene: TRBJ2-5

CDR3 protein: CASSPLAETQETQYF
CDR3 DNA: TGTGCCAGTAGTCCCCTAGCGGAGACCCAAGAGACCCAGTACTTC
V gene: TRBV19
clone size: -
D gene: TRBD2
J gene: TRBJ2-5

CDR3 protein: CASSLGMGWGYTF
CDR3 DNA: TGTGCCAGCAGTTTAGGAATGGGTTGGGGCTACACCTTC
V gene: TRBV12-3/TRBV12-4
clone size: once
D gene: -
J gene: TRBJ1-2

CDR3 protein: CASGLRDRDSEAFF
CDR3 DNA: TGTGCCAGCGGACTCCGGGACAGGGATTCTGAAGCTTTCTTT
V gene: TRBV2
clone size: -
D gene: TRBD1
J gene: TRBJ1-1

CDR3 protein: CASSQEQGRISEQYF
CDR3 DNA: TGCGCCAGCAGCCAAGAACAGGGGCGGATTAGCGAGCAGTACTTC
V gene: TRBV4-3
clone size: -
D gene: TRBD1
J gene: TRBJ2-7

CDR3 protein: CASSVRRPPYIKNIQYF
CDR3 DNA: TGCGCCAGCAGTGTTCGTCGGCCTCCATACATTAAAAACATTCAGTACTTC
V gene: TRBV10-2
clone size: -
D gene: -
J gene: TRBJ2-4

CDR3 protein: CASSPGQLKAFF
CDR3 DNA: TGCGCCAGCAGCCCAGGCCAGCTAAAAGCTTTCTTT
V gene: TRBV5-1
clone size: -
D gene: -
J gene: TRBJ1-1

CDR3 protein: CATCASGGATDTQYF
CDR3 DNA: TGTGCCACCTGCGCTAGCGGGGGGGCCACAGATACGCAGTATTTT
V gene: TRBV2
clone size: -
D gene: TRBD2
J gene: TRBJ2-3

CDR3 protein: CASADGPSTNEKLFF
CDR3 DNA: TGTGCCAGCGCTGACGGTCCATCAACTAATGAAAAACTGTTTTTT
V gene: TRBV6-6
clone size: -
D gene: -
J gene: TRBJ1-4

CDR3 protein: CASSLDSSSYNSPLHF
CDR3 DNA: TGTGCCAGCAGCTTGGACAGTAGCTCCTATAATTCACCCCTCCACTTT
V gene: TRBV5-6
clone size: once
D gene: -
J gene: TRBJ1-6

CDR3 protein: CAISESRFGYTF
CDR3 DNA: TGTGCCATCAGTGAGTCGCGGTTTGGCTACACCTTC
V gene: TRBV10-3
clone size: -
D gene: -
J gene: TRBJ1-2

CDR3 protein: CASSPSTGEVAKNIQYF
CDR3 DNA: TGTGCCAGTAGTCCTTCGACAGGGGAAGTAGCCAAAAACATTCAGTACTTC
V gene: TRBV19
clone size: -
D gene: TRBD1
J gene: TRBJ2-4

CDR3 protein: CASSAGTALNYGYTF
CDR3 DNA: TGTGCCAGCAGCGCCGGGACAGCTCTTAACTATGGCTACACCTTC
V gene: TRBV2
clone size: -
D gene: TRBD1
J gene: TRBJ1-2

CDR3 protein: CASRAPGGRGNTIYF
CDR3 DNA: TGTGCCAGCAGAGCCCCGGGTGGGAGAGGAAACACCATATATTTT
V gene: TRBV6-5
clone size: -
D gene: -
J gene: TRBJ1-3

CDR3 protein: CASSLRQQQETQYF
CDR3 DNA: TGTGCCAGCAGCTTAAGGCAGCAACAAGAGACCCAGTACTTC
V gene: TRBV7-9
clone size: -
D gene: -
J gene: TRBJ2-5

CDR3 protein: CASSRTGALSGYTF
CDR3 DNA: TGTGCCAGCAGCCGGACAGGCGCCCTATCAGGCTACACCTTC
V gene: TRBV6-5
clone size: -
D gene: TRBD1
J gene: TRBJ1-2

CDR3 protein: CASSQAPGQDNSPLHF
CDR3 DNA: TGCGCCAGCAGCCAAGCCCCGGGACAGGACAATTCACCCCTCCACTTT
V gene: TRBV4-3
clone size: once
D gene: TRBD1
J gene: TRBJ1-6